These 21 T cell receptor beta chains share one sample of origin, sequenced in a study of T cell responses to AZD1222 COVID-19 vaccine. Assay: immunoSEQ multiplex PCR; the TCRdb copy retains only in-frame clones and omits some. The table records about 27,000 clones, over 80% of them present only once. Sample: peripheral blood, taken 28 days after the second AZD1222 dose. These receptors came from an adult who received the AZD1222 COVID-19 vaccine.

The CDR3 is CASSVNNGRGETQYF. CDR3 DNA sequence: TGTGCCAGCAGCGTAAATAACGGGAGGGGAGAGACCCAGTACTTC. V gene TRBV9 combines with J gene TRBJ2-5, with TRBD2 matching over 8 bases. This CDR3 comprises 15 residues. The germline V gene encodes CDR1 SGDLS and CDR2 YYNGEE. The ends lost 1 base at V and 4 bases at J; junction bases unmatched: 6.

The rearrangement links TRBV19 to TRBJ2-3; no definite D call. CDR3 length: 14 residues. The germline V gene has CDR1 LNHDA and CDR2 SQIVND (reference sequence). Trimming pared 8 bases from V and 0 bases from J, leaving 12 bases between. The CDR3 bases are TGTGCCAGTTCCGAGATTTCTAGCACAGATACGCAGTATTTT. Its translation is CASSEISSTDTQYF. Full variable domain (remainder filled in from reference TRBV19 and TRBJ2-3): DGGITQSPKYLFRKEGQNVTLSCEQNLNHDAMYWYRQDPGQGLRLIYYSQIVNDFQKGDIAEGYSVSREKKESFPLTVTSAQKNPTAFYLCASSEISSTDTQYFGPGTRLTVL.

There are a few counts of this clone. The chain recombines TRBV28 with TRBJ2-2; 9 bases fit TRBD1. The CDR3 is 15 residues long. Germline V gene sequence: CDR1 MDHEN, CDR2 SYDVKM. Trimming took 4 bases from V and 6 from J; bases not matched to a gene: 6. The chain's CDR3 is CASSSSGTGSGELFF. The CDR3 DNA reads TGTGCCAGCAGTTCTTCCGGGACAGGGTCCGGGGAGCTGTTTTTT.

The chain links TRBV7-3 to TRBJ2-5, with TRBD1 as a possible D gene (7 bases). The germline V gene has CDR1 SGHTA and CDR2 FQGTGA. Trimming left V 5 bases short and J 7 bases short, with 17 bases between. The CDR3 is made up of 14 amino acids. The CDR3 coding sequence is TGTGCCAGCAGCCCTGGGGGGCGACAGGGGACCCAGTACTTC. Amino acid sequence: CASSPGGRQGTQYF. The full variable domain, its missing parts supplied by reference TRBV7-3 and TRBJ2-5, is GAGVSQTPSNKVTEKGKYVELRCDPISGHTALYWYRQSLGQGPEFLIYFQGTGAADDSGLPNDRFFAVRPEGSVSTLKIQRTERGDSAVYLCASSPGGRQGTQYFGPGTRLLVL.

This clone occurred once. The gene calls are TRBV7-9 and TRBJ2-1, with D unresolved. From germline, CDR1 is SEHNR and CDR2 FQNEAQ (reference sequence). The CDR3 spans 12 residues. Trimming stripped 4 bases from V and 8 bases from J, with 9 bases between. Written as DNA, the CDR3 is TGTGCCAGCAGCTCCCTTAGTGATGAGCAGTTCTTC. Protein sequence: CASSSLSDEQFF. The whole variable domain, remainder taken from reference TRBV7-9 and TRBJ2-1, is DTGVSQNPRHKITKRGQNVTFRCDPISEHNRLYWYRQTLGQGPEFLTYFQNEAQLEKSRLLSDRFSAERPKGSFSTLEIQRTEQGDSAMYLCASSSLSDEQFFGPGTRLTVL.

In this sample, this clone turned up once. The gene calls are TRBV19 and TRBJ1-3; tentative D call: TRBD1 (5 bases). Germline V gene sequence: CDR1 LNHDA, CDR2 SQIVND (reference sequence). The CDR3 extends over 16 amino acids. V was clipped by 6 bases and J by 0 bases, with 15 bases between them. As DNA, the CDR3 is TGTGCCAGTAGGGTGACAGTCCTCAACTCTGGAAACACCATATATTTT. Its protein is CASRVTVLNSGNTIYF.

The V and J genes are TRBV25-1 and TRBJ2-1; no clear D. V was cut by 7 bases and J by 0 bases, with 16 bases left in between. The CDR3 is 16 residues long. In germline, CDR1 is MGHDK, CDR2 SYGVNS. This chain's CDR3 is CASTSRTRSSYNEQFF. DNA for the CDR3: TGTGCCAGCACCTCCAGAACCCGGAGCTCCTACAATGAGCAGTTCTTC.

This clone has a single count. The J gene is TRBJ1-5, the V gene TRBV7-2, with a weak D call TRBD1 (5 bases). The germline gives CDR1 SGHTA, CDR2 FQGNSA. The length of the CDR3 is 15 residues. V lost 5 bases, J lost 11 bases, and 22 bases lay in between. CDR3 nucleotide sequence: TGTGCCAGCAGCCATGGGGGGAGGGGCCCTAGGGCCCAGCATTTT. Amino acids: CASSHGGRGPRAQHF.

The CDR3 loop reads CASSFGTGGNTIYF. Here the CDR3 DNA reads TGTGCCAGCAGTTTTGGGACAGGGGGAAACACCATATATTTT. The chain couples TRBV28 to TRBJ1-3, with TRBD1 matching over 9 bases. The germline V gene has CDR1 MDHEN and CDR2 SYDVKM. The CDR3 has 14 amino acids. Germline trimming cut 3 bases from V and 4 bases from J; bases unmatched to any gene: 1.

The V call is TRBV10-2, the J call TRBJ1-5; 7 bases map to TRBD1. Germline loops: CDR1 WSHSY, CDR2 SAAADI. This CDR3 is built from 14 residues. The V and J ends lost 7 bases and 4 bases, in that order; junction bases with no gene match: 7. CDR3 amino acids: CASTPDRINQPQHF. Written as DNA, the CDR3 is TGCGCCAGCACTCCGGACAGGATTAATCAGCCCCAGCATTTT.

The V call is TRBV6-2 or TRBV6-3, the J call TRBJ2-5; TRBD2 matches 10 bases. Per germline, CDR1 MNHEY and CDR2 SVGEGT. After removal of 5 bases from V and 0 bases from J, the junction contained 6 bases not matched to a gene. The CDR3 is 16 amino acids. The CDR3 reads CASSKGLAANQETQYF. For the CDR3, the DNA is TGTGCCAGCAGTAAAGGACTAGCGGCAAACCAAGAGACCCAGTACTTC.

This clone showed up just once. This rearrangement joins TRBV7-9 to TRBJ1-1; the D gene is possibly TRBD1 (5 bases). V shed 0 bases and J shed 8 bases, with 13 bases lying between them. The CDR3 is made up of 14 amino acids. Germline CDR1 and CDR2: SEHNR and FQNEAQ (reference sequence). Written as DNA, the CDR3 is TGTGCCAGCAGCTTAGCGGGAATACAGGAGGAAGCTTTCTTT. It specifies CASSLAGIQEEAFF.

V is TRBV27 and J is TRBJ1-6, with D possibly matching TRBD1 (5 bases). CDR3 length: 16 amino acids. V was trimmed by 5 bases and J by 7 bases, leaving 18 bases between them. Germline CDR1 and CDR2: MNHEY and SMNVEV (reference sequence). The CDR3 nucleotides read TGTGCCAGCAGTCCCCCGGGGGGGGGTTACAATTCACCCCTCCACTTT. Amino acids: CASSPPGGGYNSPLHF.

The V call is TRBV6-5, the J call TRBJ2-1, with D hard to call. The V gene's germline CDR1 is MNHEY and CDR2 SVGAGI. CDR3 length equals 13 residues. The V end lost 7 bases, the J end lost 0 bases, and 7 bases lay between the germline ends. CDR3 sequence: CASTESSYNEQFF. CDR3 nucleotides: TGTGCCAGCACGGAAAGCTCCTACAATGAGCAGTTCTTC.

For the CDR3, the DNA is TGTGCCAGCAGCATCGACAGGAGAGGGGATACGCAGTATTTT. Translation gives CASSIDRRGDTQYF. The J gene is TRBJ2-3, the V gene TRBV9; D might be TRBD1 (6 bases). Germline CDR1 SGDLS, CDR2 YYNGEE. Deletions cut 4 bases from V and 6 bases from J, with 15 bases between. The CDR3 has 14 amino acids.

V and J are TRBV13 and TRBJ2-7; D not certain. CDR1 and CDR2 (germline): PRHDT, FYEKMQ (reference sequence). V was pared by 0 bases and J by 2 bases, with 5 bases between. The length of the CDR3 is 13 residues. CDR3 DNA: TGTGCCAGCAGCTTAGGCCCGGCCTACGAGCAGTACTTC. Its protein product is CASSLGPAYEQYF.

The chain combines TRBV5-6 with TRBJ1-4; TRBD1 agrees at 9 bases. Unmatched junction bases numbered 9, after V lost 2 bases and J lost 10 bases. The germline V gene has CDR1 SGHDT and CDR2 YYEEEE. CDR3 length: 15 residues. This CDR3 is CASSFTGQGYGKLFF. The CDR3 coding sequence is TGTGCCAGCAGCTTTACGGGACAGGGCTACGGAAAACTGTTTTTT.

The CDR3 sequence: CASSLGQVRTYGYTF. In nucleotides, the CDR3 is TGTGCCAGCAGCTTAGGTCAGGTGCGGACCTATGGCTACACCTTC. This chain connects TRBV7-2 to TRBJ1-2; D is undetermined. The CDR3 runs to 15 residues. Trimming left V 1 base short and J 4 bases short, with 13 bases between. Germline lookup yields CDR1 SGHTA and CDR2 FQGNSA.

This sequence joins TRBV19 and TRBJ2-5; weak D call: TRBD1 (6 bases). The germline gives CDR1 LNHDA, CDR2 SQIVND (reference sequence). The CDR3 covers 15 residues. V lost 5 bases, J lost 1 base, and 14 bases lay in between. CDR3 amino acids: CASSLGAGSQETQYF. DNA for the CDR3: TGTGCCAGTAGTCTGGGGGCAGGGTCCCAAGAGACCCAGTACTTC.

V usage is TRBV5-1 and J usage is TRBJ2-1, with D possibly TRBD1 on 7 matching bases. The CDR3 has 16 amino acids. Trimming stripped 4 bases from V and 0 bases from J, with 14 bases between. From germline, CDR1 is SGHRS and CDR2 YFSETQ. The CDR3 nucleotides read TGCGCCAGCAGCCAGGGGGGACGAAGCTCCTACAATGAGCAGTTCTTC. Translation: CASSQGGRSSYNEQFF.

V and J are TRBV28 and TRBJ2-4; possible D gene TRBD1, 6 bases. The CDR3 covers 18 residues. V was clipped by 4 bases and J by 0 bases, with 19 bases between them. The V gene's germline CDR1 is MDHEN and CDR2 SYDVKM. The DNA of the CDR3 is TGTGCCAGCAGTTCCTCGACCCGTGACAGGATAGCCAAAAACATTCAGTACTTC. Its protein product is CASSSSTRDRIAKNIQYF. The full variable domain, in which reference TRBV28 and TRBJ2-4 provide the parts outside the CDR3, is DVKVTQSSRYLVKRTGEKVFLECVQDMDHENMFWYRQDPGLGLRLIYFSYDVKMKEKGDIPEGYSVSREKKERFSLILESASTNQTSMYLCASSSSTRDRIAKNIQYFGAGTRLSVL.